This is a list of T cell receptor beta chains from one sample in a study of blood T cells in healthy people across ages. Using its own MiXCR run on the 5' RACE reads, TCRdb lists one record per CDR3 protein. The sample comprises about 640,000 distinct CDR3 sequences, 58% of which are singletons, and 30% to 40% rests with the top ten. What was sequenced was blood. These receptors were collected from a man aged 60-69 years in good health. The CDR3 runs from the conserved cysteine through the conserved F or W. The size of a clone is reported for some rows only, either as once, few or many, or as a class for expanded clones.

>-|TRBV29-1|TRBJ1-2
CSVHVGAGYGYTF
>few|TRBV20-1|TRBJ2-3
CSARGGGGLGYGDTQYF
>few|TRBV5-1|TRBJ1-4
CASSGQGLGEKLFF
>-|TRBV29-1|TRBJ1-2
CSVVQLANYGYTF
>few|TRBV6-1|TRBJ2-1
CASSGQGANHEQFF
>few|TRBV18|TRBJ1-2
CASSTTGRDDGYTF
>once|TRBV20-1|TRBJ1-6
CSARQGGASPLHF
>-|TRBV10-2|-
CASRDGTVRGRETQYF
>once|TRBV15|TRBJ2-3
CATSTYRERDTQYF
>-|TRBV20-1|TRBJ1-2
CSARDLGRYGYTF
>few|TRBV6-6|TRBJ1-2
CASSLGDSPRGYTF
>-|TRBV5-5|TRBJ1-3
CASSLAIQGSSGNTIYF
>-|TRBV20-1|-
CSLSVREGTQYF
>-|TRBV25-1|TRBJ2-5
CASSDPGTARKETQYF
>-|TRBV12-3/TRBV12-4|TRBJ1-2
CASSSGQGVDGYTF
>-|TRBV3-1|TRBJ2-1
CASSQVSGDQFF
>few|TRBV27|TRBJ1-6
CASSWGSTSYNSPLHF
>-|TRBV7-9|TRBJ2-6
CASSLFPPRSSGANVLTF
>many|TRBV4-1|TRBJ2-1
CASSQVSLAGGRDEQFF
>-|TRBV7-2|TRBJ2-2
CASSLGGGRITGELFF
>-|TRBV12-3/TRBV12-4|TRBJ2-1
CASSGTGRDRQFF
>few|TRBV20-1|TRBJ2-7
CSAKETGWNEQYF
>-|TRBV11-2|-
CASSLDGGPGTQYF
>once|TRBV20-1|-
CSARNRAGETQYF
>-|TRBV7-2|TRBJ1-1
CASSLVARRDTEAFF
>-|TRBV29-1|TRBJ2-3
CSVDGGDTDTQYF
>-|TRBV7-2|TRBJ2-7
CASSFLGRGEQYF
>-|TRBV2|TRBJ2-3
CASSVRLGGQYF
>-|TRBV7-2|TRBJ1-2
CASSPSGGLGGYTF
>-|TRBV6-5|TRBJ2-1
CASSYSGTGIEQFF
>-|TRBV6-1|TRBJ1-2
CASSHTGGDGYTF
>few|TRBV7-9|TRBJ1-2
CASSLGRQGIYGYTF
>-|TRBV20-1|TRBJ2-1
CSARAEAGLLSEQFF
>-|TRBV6-6|TRBJ1-6
CASSLQGARYSSPLHF
>once|TRBV7-2|-
CASSFSGTGKEETQYF
>few|TRBV7-9|TRBJ1-4
CASTLRAQDEKLFF
>few|TRBV12-3/TRBV12-4|TRBJ1-5
CASSFSGDNQPQHF
>-|TRBV4-3|TRBJ2-1
CASSNTGGPGFF
>-|TRBV20-1|TRBJ1-4
CSARDDGTATNEKLFF
>-|TRBV24-1|TRBJ2-5
CATSGLDRGFNEQYF
>few|TRBV6-2/TRBV6-3|TRBJ2-5
CASKGTGMAETQYF
>-|TRBV6-5|TRBJ2-5
CASRQPRGGIQETQYF
>-|TRBV28|TRBJ2-5
CASSLSLKETQYF
>-|TRBV9|TRBJ2-7
CASSATSLSSEQYF
>few|TRBV7-8|TRBJ2-4
CASSIPGGIQYF
>-|TRBV28|TRBJ2-2
CASSTAGTGDTGELFF